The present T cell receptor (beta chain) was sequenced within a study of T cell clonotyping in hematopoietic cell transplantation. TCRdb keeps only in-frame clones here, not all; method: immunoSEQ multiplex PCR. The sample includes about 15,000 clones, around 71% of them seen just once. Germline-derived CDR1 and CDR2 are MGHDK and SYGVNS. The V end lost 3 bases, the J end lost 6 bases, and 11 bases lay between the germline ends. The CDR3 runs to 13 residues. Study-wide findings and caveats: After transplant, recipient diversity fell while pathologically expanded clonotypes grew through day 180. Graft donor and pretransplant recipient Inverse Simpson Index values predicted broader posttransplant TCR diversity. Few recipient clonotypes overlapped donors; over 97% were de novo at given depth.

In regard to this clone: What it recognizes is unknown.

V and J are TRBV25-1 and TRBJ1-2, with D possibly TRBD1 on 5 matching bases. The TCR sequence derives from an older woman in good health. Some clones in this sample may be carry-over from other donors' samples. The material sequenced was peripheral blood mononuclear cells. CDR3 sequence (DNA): TGTGCCAGCAGTGACGATGGGGCGAATGGCTACACCTTC. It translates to CASSDDGANGYTF.